These T cell receptor beta chains were read from a single sample in a study of blood T cell repertoires in COVID-19. The method was immunoSEQ multiplex PCR; TCRdb's version includes in-frame clones alone and lacks a portion of them. The sample lists hundreds of thousands of clones, about nine tenths occurring once. Sequencing was carried out using peripheral blood. The source of these receptors is a man aged 60-69 years who had recovered from COVID-19. The conserved cysteine and the conserved F or W are not part of the CDR3 here.

>TRBV5-5
ASSLAGGPGNTIY
>TRBV2
ASRPGTGGTGELF
>TRBV6-5
ASSSGSGGRSEKLF
>TRBV13
ASSSHAGTGVREKLF
>TRBV6-5
ASRAQGSKF
>TRBV6-6
ASSYSGTSRNIQY
>TRBV19
ASSIVGGNYGYT
>TRBV3-1/TRBV3-2
ASSQDRVRGSNEKLF
>TRBV28
ATSWGVTDTQY
>TRBV6-5
ASSRTGEHGYT
>TRBV5-5
ASSRLTSGGSGAQY
>TRBV27
ASRELRGNTEAF
>TRBV27
ASSPGDRYEQY
>TRBV25-1
ASSEIVDYLH
>TRBV24-1
ATSDPGFGMAQH
>TRBV30
AWSVTGSGANVLT
>TRBV7-9
ASSPPGNTGELF
>TRBV6-1
ASSEVSGGPYGYT
>TRBV5-5
ASSLDVWTGIYGYT
>TRBV5-1
ASSLGQDTQY
>TRBV27
ASSLSGSGELF
>TRBV10-3
AISGGDRSTEAF
>TRBV13
ASSLEIGERENTQY
>TRBV30
AWSAILGGARDTQY
>TRBV9
ASSSRPGTANTEAF
>TRBV28
ASSLIQRNNEQF
>TRBV3-1/TRBV3-2
ASSSRLAGSEQY
>TRBV10-3
AISEVQQTGELF
>TRBV27
ASSPGTGGNQPQH
>TRBV2
ASSGGQSINVLT
>TRBV12-3/TRBV12-4
ASRRQNNQPQH
>TRBV5-4
ASSERTGAEKLF
>TRBV5-5
ASSLTKGGVGTEAF
>TRBV27
ASSPGGVNRNQPQH
>TRBV4-2
ASSQYPTGPTLEQGSQH
>TRBV6-1
ASSERRGKGYGYT
>TRBV10-3
AISAGGTQY
>TRBV5-1
ASSRDRGPGEKLF
>TRBV5-1
ASSAGNTDTQY
>TRBV5-6
ASNPGLANEQF
>TRBV30
AWSGGYGNTIY
>TRBV5-4
ASSRGGRELF
>TRBV29-1
SVEDWNRGDVYGYT
>TRBV24-1
ATSDPGGAGTGELF
>TRBV6-5
ASSTPSGGQSEQF